This TCR beta chain is drawn from a study of blood T cell repertoires in COVID-19. Assay used: immunoSEQ multiplex PCR; TCRdb lists only in-frame clones, some missing. Among roughly 99,000 clones listed, roughly 88% were seen once. V shed 3 bases and J shed 0 bases, with 11 bases lying between them. This CDR3 is built from 15 residues. Germline V gene data show CDR1 as SGDLS and CDR2 as YYNGEE. The chain recombines TRBV9 with TRBJ2-3; weak D call: TRBD2 (6 bases). The specimen was peripheral blood. The receptor's source is a man aged 50 to 59 with COVID-19, enrolled during active disease. Here the CDR3 reads CASSADYRSTDTQYF. In DNA form, the CDR3 reads TGTGCCAGCAGCGCGGACTATAGAAGCACAGATACGCAGTATTTT.